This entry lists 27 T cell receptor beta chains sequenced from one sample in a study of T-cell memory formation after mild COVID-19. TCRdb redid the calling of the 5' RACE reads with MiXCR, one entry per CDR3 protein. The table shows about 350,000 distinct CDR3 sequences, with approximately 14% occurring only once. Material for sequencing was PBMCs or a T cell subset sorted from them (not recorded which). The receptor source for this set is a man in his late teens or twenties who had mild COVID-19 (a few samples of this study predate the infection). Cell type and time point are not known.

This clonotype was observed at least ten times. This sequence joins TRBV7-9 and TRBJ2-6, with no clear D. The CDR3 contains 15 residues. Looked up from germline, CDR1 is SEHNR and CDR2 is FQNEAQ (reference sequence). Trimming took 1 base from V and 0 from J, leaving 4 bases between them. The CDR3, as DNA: TGTGCCAGCAGCTTAGTCCGCTCTGGGGCCAACGTCCTGACTTTC. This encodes CASSLVRSGANVLTF.

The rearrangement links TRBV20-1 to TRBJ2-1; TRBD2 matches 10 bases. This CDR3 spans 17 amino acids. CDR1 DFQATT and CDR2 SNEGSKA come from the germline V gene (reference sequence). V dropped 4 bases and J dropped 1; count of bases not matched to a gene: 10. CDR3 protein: CSATTSSGGGSYNEQFF. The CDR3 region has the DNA TGCAGTGCTACCACATCTAGCGGGGGTGGATCCTACAATGAGCAGTTCTTC.

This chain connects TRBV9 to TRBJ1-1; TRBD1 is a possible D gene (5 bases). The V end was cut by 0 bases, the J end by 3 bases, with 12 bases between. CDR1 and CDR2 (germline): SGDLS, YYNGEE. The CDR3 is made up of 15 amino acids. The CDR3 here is CASSVASGWDTEAFF. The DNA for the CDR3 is TGTGCCAGCAGCGTAGCTTCAGGGTGGGACACTGAAGCTTTCTTT.

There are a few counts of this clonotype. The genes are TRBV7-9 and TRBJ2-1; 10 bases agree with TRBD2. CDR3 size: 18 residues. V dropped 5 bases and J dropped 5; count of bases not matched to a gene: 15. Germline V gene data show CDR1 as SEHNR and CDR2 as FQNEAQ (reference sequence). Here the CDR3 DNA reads TGTGCCAGCAGCCCTCGTTTTCGAGCGGGGGGGCCTAACAATGAGCAGTTCTTC. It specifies CASSPRFRAGGPNNEQFF.

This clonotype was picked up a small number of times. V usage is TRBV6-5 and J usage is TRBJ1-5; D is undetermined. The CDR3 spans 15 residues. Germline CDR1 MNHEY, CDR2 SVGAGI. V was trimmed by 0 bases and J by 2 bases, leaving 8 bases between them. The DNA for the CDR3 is TGTGCCAGCAGTTACTCGCTAGCTGGCAATCAGCCCCAGCATTTT. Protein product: CASSYSLAGNQPQHF.

CDR3 DNA sequence: TGTGCCATCAGTGAGGAGCAGGGTTTTTATGGCTACACCTTC. The encoded protein is CAISEEQGFYGYTF. The chain recombines TRBV10-3 with TRBJ1-2, with D perhaps matching TRBD1 (5 bases). CDR3 length equals 14 residues. The ends were cut back, 2 bases at V and 5 bases at J, with 12 bases in the middle. Germline assignment: CDR1 ENHRY and CDR2 SYGVKD.

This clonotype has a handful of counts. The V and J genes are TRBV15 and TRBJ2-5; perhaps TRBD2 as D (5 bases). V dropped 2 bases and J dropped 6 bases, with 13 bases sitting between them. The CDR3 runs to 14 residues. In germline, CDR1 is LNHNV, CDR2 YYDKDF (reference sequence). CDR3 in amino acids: CATSRPELGKTQYF. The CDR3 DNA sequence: TGTGCCACCAGCAGACCAGAACTAGGAAAGACCCAGTACTTC.

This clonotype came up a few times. This chain's CDR3 is CATFDWDSPNTEAFF. In nucleotides, the CDR3 is TGTGCCACATTCGATTGGGACTCCCCGAACACTGAAGCTTTCTTT. This chain uses TRBV7-9 with TRBJ1-1, with D possibly being TRBD1 (5 bases). The V end was cut by 10 bases, the J end by 1 base, with 19 bases between. The germline CDR1 and CDR2 sequences are SEHNR and FQNEAQ (reference sequence). The CDR3 is made up of 15 amino acids.

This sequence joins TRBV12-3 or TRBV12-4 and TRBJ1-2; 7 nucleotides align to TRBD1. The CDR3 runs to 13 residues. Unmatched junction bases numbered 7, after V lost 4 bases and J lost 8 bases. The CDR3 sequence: CASSSGTVAGYTF. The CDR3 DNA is TGTGCCAGCAGTTCCGGGACAGTGGCAGGCTACACCTTC.

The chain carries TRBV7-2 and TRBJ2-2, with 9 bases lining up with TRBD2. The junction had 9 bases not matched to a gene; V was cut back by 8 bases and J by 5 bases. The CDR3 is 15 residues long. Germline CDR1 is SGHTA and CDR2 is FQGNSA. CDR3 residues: CASRGGASTTGELFF. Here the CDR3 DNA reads TGTGCCAGCCGCGGGGGGGCATCAACGACCGGGGAGCTGTTTTTT.

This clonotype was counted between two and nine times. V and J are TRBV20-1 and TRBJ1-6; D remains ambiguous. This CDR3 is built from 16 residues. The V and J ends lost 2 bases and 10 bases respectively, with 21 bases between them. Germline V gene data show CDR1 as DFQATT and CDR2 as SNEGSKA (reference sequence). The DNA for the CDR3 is TGCAGTGCTAGAAGCCCCCGAGGGAGGGAGGAATCACCCCTCCACTTT. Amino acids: CSARSPRGREESPLHF.

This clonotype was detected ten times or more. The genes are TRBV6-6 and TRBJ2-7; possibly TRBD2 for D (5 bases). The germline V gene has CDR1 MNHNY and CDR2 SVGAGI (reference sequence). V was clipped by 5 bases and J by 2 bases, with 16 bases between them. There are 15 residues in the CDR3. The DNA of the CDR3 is TGTGCCAGCAGTACCCCGGACGGAGGTACCTACGAGCAGTACGTC. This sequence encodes CASSTPDGGTYEQYV.

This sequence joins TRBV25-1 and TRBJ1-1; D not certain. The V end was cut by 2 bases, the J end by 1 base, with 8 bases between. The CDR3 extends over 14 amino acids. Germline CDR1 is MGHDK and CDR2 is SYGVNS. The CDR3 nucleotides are TGTGCCAGCAGTGAAAACAGAAAGAACACTGAAGCTTTCTTT. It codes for CASSENRKNTEAFF.

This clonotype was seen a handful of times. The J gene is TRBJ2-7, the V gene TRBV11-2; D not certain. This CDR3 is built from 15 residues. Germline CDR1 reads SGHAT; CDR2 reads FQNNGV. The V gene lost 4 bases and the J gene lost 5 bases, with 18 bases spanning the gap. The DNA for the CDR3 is TGTGCCAGCAGCTCGACGAAGAAATTCGTCCACGAGCAGTACGTC. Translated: CASSSTKKFVHEQYV.

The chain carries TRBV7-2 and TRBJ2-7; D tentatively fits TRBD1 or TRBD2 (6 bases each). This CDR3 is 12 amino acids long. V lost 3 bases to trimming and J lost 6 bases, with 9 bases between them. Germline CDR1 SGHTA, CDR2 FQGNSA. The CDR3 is CASSFGGGEQYF. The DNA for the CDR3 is TGTGCCAGCAGCTTCGGAGGGGGCGAGCAGTACTTC.

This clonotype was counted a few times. CDR3 region: CANRLTGQKYNEQFF. The DNA of the CDR3 is TGTGCCAATAGACTGACGGGACAGAAGTACAATGAGCAGTTCTTC. The gene calls are TRBV6-2 or TRBV6-3 and TRBJ2-1, with TRBD1 identical over 7 bases. The CDR3 runs 15 residues. V was clipped by 10 bases and J by 4 bases; unmatched bases: 13. Germline V gene data show CDR1 as MNHEY and CDR2 as SVGEGT.

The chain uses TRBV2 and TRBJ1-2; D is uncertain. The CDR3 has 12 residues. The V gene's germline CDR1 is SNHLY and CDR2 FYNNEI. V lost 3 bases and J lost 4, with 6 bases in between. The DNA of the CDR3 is TGTGCCAGCAGTGACTCCGCCTATGGCTACACCTTC. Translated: CASSDSAYGYTF.

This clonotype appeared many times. The CDR3 protein is CASSADGLYEQYF. CDR3 in DNA: TGCGCCAGCAGCGCGGACGGGCTGTACGAGCAGTACTTC. V and J are TRBV5-1 and TRBJ2-7; no definite D call. This CDR3 is 13 amino acids long. Trimming removed 4 bases at V and 4 bases at J, with 12 bases between. Germline CDR1 reads SGHRS; CDR2 reads YFSETQ.

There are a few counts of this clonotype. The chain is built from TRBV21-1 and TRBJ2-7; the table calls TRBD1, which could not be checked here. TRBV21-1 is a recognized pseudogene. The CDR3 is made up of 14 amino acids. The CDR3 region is CASNWVPLGHEQYF. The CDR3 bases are TGTGCCAGCAATTGGGTACCCCTGGGTCACGAGCAGTACTTC.

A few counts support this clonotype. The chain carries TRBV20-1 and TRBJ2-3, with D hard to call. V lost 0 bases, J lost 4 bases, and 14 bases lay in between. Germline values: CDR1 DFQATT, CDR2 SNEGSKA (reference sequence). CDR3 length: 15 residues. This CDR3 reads CSARDVGLGPDTQYF. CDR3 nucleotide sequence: TGCAGTGCTAGAGATGTTGGGTTGGGTCCAGATACGCAGTATTTT.

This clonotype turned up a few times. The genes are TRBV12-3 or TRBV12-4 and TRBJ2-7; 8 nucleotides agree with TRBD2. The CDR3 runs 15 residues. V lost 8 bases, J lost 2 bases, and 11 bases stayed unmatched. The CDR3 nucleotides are TGTGCCAGCTCCCTTTTACTAGCGGACGCCTACGAGCAGTACTTC. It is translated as CASSLLLADAYEQYF.

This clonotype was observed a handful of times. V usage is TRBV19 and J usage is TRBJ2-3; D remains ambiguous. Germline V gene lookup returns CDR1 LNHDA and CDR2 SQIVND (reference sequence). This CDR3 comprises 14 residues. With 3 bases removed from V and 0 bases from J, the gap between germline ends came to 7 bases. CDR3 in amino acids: CASSMSASTDTQYF. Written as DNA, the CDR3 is TGTGCCAGTAGTATGTCAGCAAGCACAGATACGCAGTATTTT.

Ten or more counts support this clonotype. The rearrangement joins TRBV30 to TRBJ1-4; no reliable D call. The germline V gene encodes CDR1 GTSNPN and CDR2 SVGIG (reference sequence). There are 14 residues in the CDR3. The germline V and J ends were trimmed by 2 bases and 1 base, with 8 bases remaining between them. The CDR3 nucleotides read TGTGCCTGGAGTTTTCTCGGAACTAATGAAAAACTGTTTTTT. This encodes CAWSFLGTNEKLFF.

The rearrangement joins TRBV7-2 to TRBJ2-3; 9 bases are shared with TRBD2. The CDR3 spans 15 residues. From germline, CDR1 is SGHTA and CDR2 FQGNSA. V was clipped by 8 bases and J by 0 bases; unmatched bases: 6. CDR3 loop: CASFTAGGSTDTQYF. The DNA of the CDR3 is TGTGCCAGCTTTACAGCGGGGGGAAGCACAGATACGCAGTATTTT. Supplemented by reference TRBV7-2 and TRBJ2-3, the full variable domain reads GAGVSQSPSNKVTEKGKDVELRCDPISGHTALYWYRQSLGQGLEFLIYFQGNSAPDKSGLPSDRFSAERTGGSVSTLTIQRTQQEDSAVYLCASFTAGGSTDTQYFGPGTRLTVL.

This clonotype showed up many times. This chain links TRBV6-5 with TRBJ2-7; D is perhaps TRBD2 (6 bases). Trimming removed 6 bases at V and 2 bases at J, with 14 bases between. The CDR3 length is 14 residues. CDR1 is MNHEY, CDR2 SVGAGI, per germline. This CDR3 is CASSPRGSPYEQYV. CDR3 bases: TGTGCCAGCAGCCCCCGGGGGTCCCCCTACGAGCAGTACGTC.

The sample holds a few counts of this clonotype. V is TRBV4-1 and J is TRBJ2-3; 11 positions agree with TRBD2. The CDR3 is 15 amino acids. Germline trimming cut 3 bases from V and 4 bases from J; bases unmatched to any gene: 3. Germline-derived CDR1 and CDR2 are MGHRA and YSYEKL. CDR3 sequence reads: CASSQTSGVSDTQYF. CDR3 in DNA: TGCGCCAGCAGCCAGACTAGCGGGGTCTCAGATACGCAGTATTTT.

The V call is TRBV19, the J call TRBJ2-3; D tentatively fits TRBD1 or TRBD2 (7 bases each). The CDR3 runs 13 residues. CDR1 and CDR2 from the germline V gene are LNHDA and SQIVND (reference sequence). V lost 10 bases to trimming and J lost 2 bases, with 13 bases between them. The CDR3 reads CATRGGYTDTQYF. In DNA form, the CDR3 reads TGTGCCACCAGGGGGGGTTACACAGATACGCAGTATTTT.